The source of this T cell receptor (beta chain) is a study of CD8+CD57+ T cells in acquired aplastic anemia. The wider study: Sorted CD4+ and CD8+ cell DNA averaged approximately 3.4 ug.

In patients chosen for sequencing, flow cytometry had shown CD8+CD57+ cell expansion. This clonotype has at least ten counts. Its cognate antigen is unknown. V lost 8 bases and J lost 6; bases outside the gene matches: 9. Per germline, CDR1 SGDLS and CDR2 YYNGEE. The CDR3 runs 14 residues. Study-wide results and caveats: Roughly 30 CD8+ CDR3 sequences occurred in both the patients and the controls.

Genomic DNA templated the TCR beta VDJ and CDR3 profiling. Using its own MiXCR run on the reads, TCRdb lists one record per CDR3 protein. The sample shows fewer than 250,000 distinct CDR3 sequences, around 50% of them seen only once. The sample comprised sorted CD4+, CD8+, or CD8+CD57+ T cells (not recorded which) from PBMCs. The sequence was collected from a human donor with aplastic anemia. The chain joins TRBV9 to TRBJ2-1; 9 bases fit TRBD2. The CDR3 nucleotides are TGTGCCAGTACCCTCACGACTAGCGGCAATGAGCAGTTCTTC. As protein: CASTLTTSGNEQFF. Together with reference TRBV9 and TRBJ2-1, the CDR3 gives the full variable domain: DSGVTQTPKHLITATGQRVTLRCSPRSGDLSVYWYQQSLDQGLQFLIQYYNGEERAKGNILERFSAQQFPDLHSELNLSSLELGDSALYFCASTLTTSGNEQFFGPGTRLTVL.